This TCR beta chain was documented in a study of shared clonotypes between healthy human individuals. Study background: Every donor yielded three CD4 naive, three CD4 memory, two CD8 naive and one CD8 memory plate. Study-level points and caveats: Genetic and exposure-history diversity was limited by the small donor number.

As concerns this clone: Its antigen is unidentified.

The V end lost 4 bases, the J end lost 0 bases, and 12 bases lay between the germline ends. The germline V gene has CDR1 MDHEN and CDR2 SYDVKM. The CDR3 length is 16 residues. Researchers divided each subset's genomic DNA evenly across several immunoSEQ plates. Data came from immunoSEQ multiplex PCR; TCRdb stores just in-frame clones and leaves some out. The table includes around 720,000 clones, around 73% detected once. Specimen: memory CD4+ T cells sorted from blood. The sample's subset: CD45RA-negative fraction. The receptor was isolated from a woman in her 30s in good health. The chain carries TRBV28 and TRBJ1-4, with unresolved D. The CDR3 DNA is TGTGCCAGCAGTTCCGCCCCCCCTCCAACTAATGAAAAACTGTTTTTT. This codes for CASSSAPPPTNEKLFF.